A single sample is the source of the 11 T cell receptor beta chains below, sequenced in a study of blood T cell repertoires in COVID-19. The table came from immunoSEQ multiplex PCR; TCRdb's copy has only in-frame clones and leaves some out. The sample lists more than 200,000 clones; roughly 91% were seen once. Sequenced: PBMCs or T cells enriched from blood (not recorded which). The origin of the receptors is a man in his thirties or forties in a cohort exposed to, infected with or recovered from COVID-19 (not recorded which).

This clone was seen more than once but under ten times. The rearrangement uses TRBV19 and TRBJ1-1; D is unclear. V was clipped by 6 bases and J by 1 base, with 15 bases between them. CDR1 and CDR2 from the germline V gene are LNHDA and SQIVND (reference sequence). This CDR3 is 15 amino acids long. CDR3: CASSSLGGANTEAFF. The CDR3, as DNA: TGTGCCAGTAGCTCTTTGGGAGGTGCGAACACTGAAGCTTTCTTT.

The chain joins TRBV28 to TRBJ2-7, with 9 bases aligning to TRBD1. Per germline, CDR1 MDHEN and CDR2 SYDVKM. There are 14 residues in the CDR3. Germline trimming cut 6 bases from V and 6 bases from J; bases unmatched to any gene: 9. The CDR3 DNA sequence: TGTGCCAGCAGGCCGGGACAGGGTACTTTCGAGCAGTACTTC. It specifies CASRPGQGTFEQYF. Combining the CDR3 with reference TRBV28 and TRBJ2-7 gives the whole variable domain DVKVTQSSRYLVKRTGEKVFLECVQDMDHENMFWYRQDPGLGLRLIYFSYDVKMKEKGDIPEGYSVSREKKERFSLILESASTNQTSMYLCASRPGQGTFEQYFGPGTRLTVT.

This clone was seen a single time. This chain joins TRBV11-2 and TRBJ2-3; TRBD2 aligns across 9 bases. CDR1 is SGHAT and CDR2 is FQNNGV in the germline V gene. This CDR3 spans 16 amino acids. V shed 1 base, J shed 2 bases, and the junction held 4 bases outside the gene matches. The CDR3 DNA reads TGTGCCAGCAGCTTAGGCAGCGGGAGGCTCACAGATACGCAGTATTTT. Its translation is CASSLGSGRLTDTQYF.

The V gene is TRBV6-5, the J gene TRBJ1-5; D remains ambiguous. Germline values: CDR1 MNHEY, CDR2 SVGAGI. This CDR3 has 12 residues. V was trimmed by 5 bases and J by 0 bases, leaving 2 bases between them. This CDR3 reads CASSHSNQPQHF. In DNA form, the CDR3 reads TGTGCCAGCAGTCATAGCAATCAGCCCCAGCATTTT.

This clone was counted a few times. This chain joins TRBV28 and TRBJ1-3, with D possibly being TRBD1 (5 bases). V lost 8 bases and J 4 bases, leaving 12 bases between the germline ends. Germline assignment: CDR1 MDHEN and CDR2 SYDVKM. The CDR3 is made up of 13 amino acids. The CDR3 sequence is CASLQGYGNTIYF. DNA of the CDR3: TGTGCCAGCCTCCAGGGTTACGGAAACACCATATATTTT.

The chain couples TRBV7-2 to TRBJ1-4, with TRBD1 as a possible D gene (5 bases). The germline V gene encodes CDR1 SGHTA and CDR2 FQGNSA. Trimming took 1 base from V and 3 from J, leaving 15 bases between them. There are 17 residues in the CDR3. The CDR3 loop reads CASSLGWGGEANEKLFF. The CDR3 bases are TGTGCCAGCAGCTTAGGGTGGGGCGGGGAGGCTAATGAAAAACTGTTTTTT.

Concerning this clone: Distinct nucleotide sequences in the sample also encode this CDR3. This chain uses TRBV5-1 with TRBJ2-7; a weak D match, TRBD1 (5 bases). Trimming removed 0 bases from V and 0 bases from J, with 7 bases in between. The CDR3 has 14 amino acids. The V gene's germline CDR1 is SGHRS and CDR2 YFSETQ. The CDR3 DNA sequence: TGCGCCAGCAGCTTGGGGGGCAGCTCCTACGAGCAGTACTTC. Amino acid sequence: CASSLGGSSYEQYF.

J is TRBJ1-2 and V is TRBV15; a possible D gene is TRBD1 (6 bases). Per the germline V gene, CDR1 is LNHNV and CDR2 is YYDKDF (reference sequence). This CDR3 is built from 13 residues. Trimming stripped 0 bases from V and 6 bases from J, with 8 bases between. The CDR3 loop reads CATSRDPGDGYTF. The CDR3 DNA reads TGTGCCACCAGCAGAGATCCAGGGGATGGCTACACCTTC.

The chain is built from TRBV5-1 and TRBJ2-7; 10 nucleotides match TRBD2. The CDR3 extends over 17 amino acids. Germline CDR1 reads SGHRS; CDR2 reads YFSETQ. Trimming took 4 bases from V and 2 from J; bases not matched to a gene: 12. Here the CDR3 reads CASSHRLAGDLTYEQYF. CDR3 DNA: TGCGCCAGCAGCCACCGGCTAGCGGGAGATCTCACCTACGAGCAGTACTTC.

This chain joins TRBV5-1 and TRBJ2-7; the D gene is possibly TRBD2 (7 bases). CDR1 SGHRS and CDR2 YFSETQ come from the germline V gene. CDR3 length equals 15 residues. V was clipped by 0 bases and J by 2 bases, with 12 bases between them. CDR3 region: CASSLGGGPAYEQYF. For the CDR3, the DNA is TGCGCCAGCAGCTTGGGCGGGGGCCCAGCCTACGAGCAGTACTTC.

The chain combines TRBV5-1 with TRBJ2-7; D is perhaps TRBD1 (6 bases). Trimming took off 7 bases at V and 4 bases at J, with 30 bases between the two ends. The CDR3 runs to 18 residues. Germline assignment: CDR1 SGHRS and CDR2 YFSETQ. The CDR3 spells CASQRTRDILAGKYEQYF. Written as DNA, the CDR3 is TGCGCCAGCCAGAGAACAAGGGACATCCTAGCAGGCAAGTACGAGCAGTACTTC.